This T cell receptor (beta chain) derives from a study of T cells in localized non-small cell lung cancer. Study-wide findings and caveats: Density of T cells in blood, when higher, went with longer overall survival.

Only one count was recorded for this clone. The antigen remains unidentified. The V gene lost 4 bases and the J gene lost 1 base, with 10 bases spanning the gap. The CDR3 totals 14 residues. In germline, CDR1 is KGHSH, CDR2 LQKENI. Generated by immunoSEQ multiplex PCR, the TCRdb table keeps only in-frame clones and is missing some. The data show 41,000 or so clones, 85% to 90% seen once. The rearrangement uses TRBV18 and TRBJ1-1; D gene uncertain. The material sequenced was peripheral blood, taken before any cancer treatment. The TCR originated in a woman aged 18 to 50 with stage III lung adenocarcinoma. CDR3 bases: TGTGCCAGCTCACTTTCTTCCAGGAACACTGAAGCTTTCTTT. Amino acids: CASSLSSRNTEAFF.